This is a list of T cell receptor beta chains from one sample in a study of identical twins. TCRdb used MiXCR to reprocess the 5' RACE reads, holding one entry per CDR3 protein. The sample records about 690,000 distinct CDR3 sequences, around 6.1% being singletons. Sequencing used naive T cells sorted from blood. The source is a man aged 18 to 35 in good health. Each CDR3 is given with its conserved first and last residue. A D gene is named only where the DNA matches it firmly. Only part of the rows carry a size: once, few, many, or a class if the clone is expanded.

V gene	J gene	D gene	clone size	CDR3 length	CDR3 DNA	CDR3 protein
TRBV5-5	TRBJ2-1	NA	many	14	TGTGCCAGCAGCCATACTAGCTCCTACAATGAGCAGTTCTTC	CASSHTSSYNEQFF
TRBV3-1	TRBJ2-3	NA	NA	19	TGTGCCAGCAGAGCAAGACAGTGGTTTTGCCTACCGAGCACAGATACGCAGTATTTT	CASRARQWFCLPSTDTQYF
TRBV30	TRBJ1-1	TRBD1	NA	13	TGTGCCTGGAGTGCATCAGGGGGCACTGAAGCTTTCTTT	CAWSASGGTEAFF
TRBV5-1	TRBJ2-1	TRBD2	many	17	TGCGCCAGCAGTACCCTTACTAGCGGGAAATCCTACAATGAGCAGTTCTTC	CASSTLTSGKSYNEQFF
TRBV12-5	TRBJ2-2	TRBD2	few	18	TGTGCTAGTGGTTTGGGGCCCCGGGGGGGCTTCGCCACCGGGGAGCTGTTTTTT	CASGLGPRGGFATGELFF
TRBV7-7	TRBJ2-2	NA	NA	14	TGTGCCAGCAGCTTAGTAGGGGTTGCCGGGGAGCTGTTTTTT	CASSLVGVAGELFF
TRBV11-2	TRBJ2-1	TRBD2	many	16	TGTGCCAGCAGCTCAACTAGCGGGAGACCCCGCAATGAGCAGTTCTTC	CASSSTSGRPRNEQFF
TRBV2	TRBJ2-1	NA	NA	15	TGTGCCAGCAGTCTCATCCCGGGACCCCGGAGAGTGGAGTTCTTC	CASSLIPGPRRVEFF
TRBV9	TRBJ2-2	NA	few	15	TGTGCCAGCAGCCCTCAAGCACTTAAAACCGGGGAGCTGTTTTTT	CASSPQALKTGELFF
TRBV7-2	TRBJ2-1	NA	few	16	TGTGCCAGCAGCTCCAATGGGGGGTATCGTCGGAATGAGCAGTTCTTC	CASSSNGGYRRNEQFF
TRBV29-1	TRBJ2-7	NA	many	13	TGCAGCGTTGCAAACGGGAATACCTACGAGCAGTACTTC	CSVANGNTYEQYF
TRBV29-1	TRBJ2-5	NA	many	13	TGCAGCGTCGAAAGTAGGGAATGGGAGACCCAGTACTTC	CSVESREWETQYF
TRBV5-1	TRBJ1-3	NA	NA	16	TGCGCCAGCAGCTTGGCGAGGGCAAGCTCTGGAAACACCATATATTTT	CASSLARASSGNTIYF
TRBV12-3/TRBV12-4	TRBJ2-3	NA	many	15	TGTGCCAGCAGTTTGCGCGTAACTAGCACAGATACGCAGTATTTT	CASSLRVTSTDTQYF
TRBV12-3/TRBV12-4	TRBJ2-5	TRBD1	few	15	TGTGCCAGCAGTCCGACAGGGGCGGCTGCGGAGACCCAGTACTTC	CASSPTGAAAETQYF
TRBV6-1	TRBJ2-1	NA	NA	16	TGTGCCAGCAGCCAAGGTACGAGGAGCTCCTACAATGAGCAGTTCTTC	CASSQGTRSSYNEQFF
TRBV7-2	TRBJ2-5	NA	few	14	TGTGCCAGCAGCTCTACAGTTTCTCAAGAGACCCAGTACTTC	CASSSTVSQETQYF
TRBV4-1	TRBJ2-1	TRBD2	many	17	TGCGCCAGCAGCCACCCCGGGACTAGCGGGATTAAGGATGAGCAGTTCTTC	CASSHPGTSGIKDEQFF
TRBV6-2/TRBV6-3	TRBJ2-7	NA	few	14	TGTGCCAGCAGAGGGCCAGAGAGCTCCTACGAGCAGTACTTC	CASRGPESSYEQYF
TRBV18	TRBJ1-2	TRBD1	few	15	TGTGCCAGCTCTACCGACAGGGACCCTAACTATGGCTACACCTTC	CASSTDRDPNYGYTF
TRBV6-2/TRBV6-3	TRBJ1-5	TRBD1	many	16	TGTGCCAGCAGTTACACCGTGACAGGGGGCGATCAGCCCCAGCATTTT	CASSYTVTGGDQPQHF
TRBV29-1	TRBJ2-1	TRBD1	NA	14	TGCAGCGGCCCTGTGGGACAGGGGGCTGATGAGCAGTTCTTC	CSGPVGQGADEQFF
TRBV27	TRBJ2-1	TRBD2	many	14	TGTGCCAGCAGTTTAGGCTTCCTGACTAGCGTGGCGTTCTTC	CASSLGFLTSVAFF
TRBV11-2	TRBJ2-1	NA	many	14	TGTGCCAGCAGCCCCCCCGGAGGGCGGAGTGAGCAGTTCTTC	CASSPPGGRSEQFF
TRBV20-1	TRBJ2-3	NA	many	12	TGCAGTGCTAGAGATTCGATAGATACGCAGTATTTT	CSARDSIDTQYF
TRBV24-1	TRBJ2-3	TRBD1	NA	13	TGTGCCACCACCGGGACAGGCACAGATACGCAGTATTTT	CATTGTGTDTQYF
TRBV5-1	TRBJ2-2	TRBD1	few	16	TGCGCCAGCAGCTTGGCGAGGACAGGGGGCACCGGGGAGCTGTTTTTT	CASSLARTGGTGELFF
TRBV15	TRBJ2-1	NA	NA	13	TGTGCCACCAAAAGCTGGACGGCCAATGAGCAGTTCTTC	CATKSWTANEQFF
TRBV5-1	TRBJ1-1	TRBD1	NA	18	TGCGCCAGCAGCTTGGTTAGTGGACAGGGCGTTTTGAACACTGAAGCTTTCTTT	CASSLVSGQGVLNTEAFF
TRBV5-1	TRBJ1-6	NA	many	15	TGCGCCAGCAGCTTGGAAGGGTACGATAATTCACCCCTCCACTTT	CASSLEGYDNSPLHF
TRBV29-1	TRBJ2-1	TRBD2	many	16	TGCAGCGTTGAAGGGCTAGCGGGAGAGGGGTACAATGAGCAGTTCTTC	CSVEGLAGEGYNEQFF
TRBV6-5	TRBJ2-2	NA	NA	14	TGTGCCAGCAGTTCCCGGACTAACGTAGGGGAGCTGTTTTTT	CASSSRTNVGELFF
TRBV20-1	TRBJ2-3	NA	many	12	TGCAGTGCGCTGACTAGCACAGATACGCAGTATTTT	CSALTSTDTQYF
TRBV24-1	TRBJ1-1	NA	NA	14	TGTGCCACCAGTGACTCCTTCGACAGTTCGAAAGCTTTCTTT	CATSDSFDSSKAFF
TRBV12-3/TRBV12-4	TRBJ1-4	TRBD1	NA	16	TGTGCCAGCAGCAGGACAGGGGGAGAAGAGGATGAAAAACTGTTTTTT	CASSRTGGEEDEKLFF
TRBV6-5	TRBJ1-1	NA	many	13	TGTGCCAGCAGTTACTCCCGGCAGGCGGGAGCTTTCTTT	CASSYSRQAGAFF
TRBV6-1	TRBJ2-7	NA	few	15	TGTGCCAGCAGTGGGGGGTGGACGCTGGACTACGAGCAGTACTTC	CASSGGWTLDYEQYF
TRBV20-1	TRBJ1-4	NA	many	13	TGCAGTGCTAATTTTGGGGCGGGTGAAAAACTGTTTTTT	CSANFGAGEKLFF
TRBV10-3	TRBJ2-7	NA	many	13	TGTGCCATCAGTGACGGGACTCTTCGGGAGCAGTACTTC	CAISDGTLREQYF
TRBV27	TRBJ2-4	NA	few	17	TGTGCCAGCTTCGGGTGGGTGGCGGAGTCGGCCAAAAACATTCAGTACTTC	CASFGWVAESAKNIQYF
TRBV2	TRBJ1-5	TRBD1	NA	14	TGTGCCAGCTCGACAGGGTCCGCTAATCAGCCCCAGCATTTT	CASSTGSANQPQHF